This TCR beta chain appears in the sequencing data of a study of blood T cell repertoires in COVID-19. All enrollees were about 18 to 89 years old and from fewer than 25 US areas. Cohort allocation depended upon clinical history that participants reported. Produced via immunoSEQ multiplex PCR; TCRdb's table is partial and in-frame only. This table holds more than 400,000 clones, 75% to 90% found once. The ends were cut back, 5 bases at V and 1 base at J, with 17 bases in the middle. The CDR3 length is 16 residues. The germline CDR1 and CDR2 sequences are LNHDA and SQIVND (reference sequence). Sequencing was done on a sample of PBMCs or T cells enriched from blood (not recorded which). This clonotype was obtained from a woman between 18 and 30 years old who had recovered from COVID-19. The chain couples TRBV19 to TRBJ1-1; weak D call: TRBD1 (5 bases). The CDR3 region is CASSAGTLKGNTEAFF. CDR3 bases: TGTGCCAGTAGTGCCGGGACTCTTAAAGGGAACACTGAAGCTTTCTTT.